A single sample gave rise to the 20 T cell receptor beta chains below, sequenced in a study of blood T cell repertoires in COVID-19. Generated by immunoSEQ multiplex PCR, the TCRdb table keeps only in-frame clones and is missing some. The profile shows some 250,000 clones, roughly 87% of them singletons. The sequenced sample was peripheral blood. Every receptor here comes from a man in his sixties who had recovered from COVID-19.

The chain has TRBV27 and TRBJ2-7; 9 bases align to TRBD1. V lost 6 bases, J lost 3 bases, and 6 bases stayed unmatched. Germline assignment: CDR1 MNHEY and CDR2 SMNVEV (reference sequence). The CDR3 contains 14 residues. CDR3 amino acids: CASRPGTGNYEQYF. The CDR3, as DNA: TGTGCCAGCAGGCCCGGGACAGGGAACTACGAGCAGTACTTC.

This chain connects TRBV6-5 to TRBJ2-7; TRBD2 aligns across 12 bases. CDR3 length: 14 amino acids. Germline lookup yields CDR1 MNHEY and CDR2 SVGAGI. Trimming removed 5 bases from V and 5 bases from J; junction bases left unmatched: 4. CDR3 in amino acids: CASSPSGGGNEQYF. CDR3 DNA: TGTGCCAGCAGTCCTAGCGGGGGGGGAAACGAGCAGTACTTC.

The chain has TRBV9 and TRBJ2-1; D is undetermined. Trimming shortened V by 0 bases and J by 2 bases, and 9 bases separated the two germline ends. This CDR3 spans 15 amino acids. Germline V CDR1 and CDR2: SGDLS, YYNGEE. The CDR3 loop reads CASSVASVTYNEQFF. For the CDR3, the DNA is TGTGCCAGCAGCGTAGCGAGCGTGACCTACAATGAGCAGTTCTTC.

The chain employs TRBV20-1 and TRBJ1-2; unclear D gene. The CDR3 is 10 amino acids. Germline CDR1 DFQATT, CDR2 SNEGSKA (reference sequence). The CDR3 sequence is CSTAGYGYTF. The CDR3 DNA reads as TGCAGCACAGCGGGCTATGGCTACACCTTC.

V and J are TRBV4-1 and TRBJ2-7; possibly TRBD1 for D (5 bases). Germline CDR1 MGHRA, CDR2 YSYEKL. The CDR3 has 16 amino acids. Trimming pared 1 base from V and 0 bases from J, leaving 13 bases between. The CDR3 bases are TGCGCCAGCAGCCAAGCCCGACAGTTTTCCTCCTACGAGCAGTACTTC. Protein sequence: CASSQARQFSSYEQYF.

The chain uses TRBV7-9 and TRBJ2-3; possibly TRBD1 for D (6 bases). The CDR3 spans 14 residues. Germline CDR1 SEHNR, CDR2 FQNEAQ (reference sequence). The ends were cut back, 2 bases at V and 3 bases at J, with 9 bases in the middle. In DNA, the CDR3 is TGTGCCAGCAGCTTACTTGGACAGACAGATACGCAGTATTTT. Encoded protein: CASSLLGQTDTQYF. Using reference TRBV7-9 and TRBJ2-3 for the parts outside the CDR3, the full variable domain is DTGVSQNPRHKITKRGQNVTFRCDPISEHNRLYWYRQTLGQGPEFLTYFQNEAQLEKSRLLSDRFSAERPKGSFSTLEIQRTEQGDSAMYLCASSLLGQTDTQYFGPGTRLTVL.

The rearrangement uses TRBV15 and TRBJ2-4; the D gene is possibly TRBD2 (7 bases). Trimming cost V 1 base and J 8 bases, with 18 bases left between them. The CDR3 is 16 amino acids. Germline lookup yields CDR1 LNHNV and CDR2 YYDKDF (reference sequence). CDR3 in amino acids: CATSRGGGQAGYIQYF. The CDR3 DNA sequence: TGTGCCACCAGCAGAGGGGGGGGGCAGGCTGGGTACATTCAGTACTTC.

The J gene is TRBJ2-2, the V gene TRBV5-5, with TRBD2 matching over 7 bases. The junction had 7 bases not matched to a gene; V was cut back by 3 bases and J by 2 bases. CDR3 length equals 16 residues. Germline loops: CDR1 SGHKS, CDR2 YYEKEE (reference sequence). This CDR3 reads CASSSPSGVNTGELFF. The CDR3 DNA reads TGTGCCAGCAGCTCACCTAGCGGAGTTAACACCGGGGAGCTGTTTTTT. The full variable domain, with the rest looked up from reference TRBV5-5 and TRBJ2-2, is DAGVTQSPTHLIKTRGQQVTLRCSPISGHKSVSWYQQVLGQGPQFIFQYYEKEERGRGNFPDRFSARQFPNYSSELNVNALLLGDSALYLCASSSPSGVNTGELFFGEGSRLTVL.

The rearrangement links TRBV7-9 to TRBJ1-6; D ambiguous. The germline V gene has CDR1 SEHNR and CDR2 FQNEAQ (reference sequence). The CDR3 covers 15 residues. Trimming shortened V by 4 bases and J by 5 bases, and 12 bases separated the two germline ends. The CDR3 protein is CASSWTGNDNSPLHF. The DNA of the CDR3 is TGTGCCAGCAGCTGGACCGGGAACGATAATTCACCCCTCCACTTT.

The CDR3 loop is CASSPSDYFYTF. The CDR3 nucleotides are TGTGCCAGCTCACCCTCAGACTACTTCTACACCTTC. V and J are TRBV18 and TRBJ1-2; D remains unclear. The V gene lost 3 bases and the J gene lost 10 bases, with 12 bases spanning the gap. Germline V gives CDR1 KGHSH, CDR2 LQKENI. The CDR3 extends over 12 amino acids.

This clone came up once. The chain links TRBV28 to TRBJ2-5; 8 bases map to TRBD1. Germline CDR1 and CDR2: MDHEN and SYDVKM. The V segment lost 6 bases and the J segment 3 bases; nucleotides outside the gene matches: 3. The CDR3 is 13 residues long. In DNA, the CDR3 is TGTGCCAGCAGATTACAGGGGGAAGAGACCCAGTACTTC. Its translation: CASRLQGEETQYF.

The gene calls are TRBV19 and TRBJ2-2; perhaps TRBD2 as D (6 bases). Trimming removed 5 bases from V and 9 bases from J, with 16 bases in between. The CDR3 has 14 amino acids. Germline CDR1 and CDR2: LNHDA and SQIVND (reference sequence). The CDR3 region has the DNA TGTGCCAGTAGTGCCGCGGGGCTCCACCGGGAGCTGTTTTTT. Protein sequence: CASSAAGLHRELFF.

CDR3 sequence: CASSYSGGVETQYF. The CDR3 DNA is TGTGCCAGCAGTTACTCAGGGGGCGTAGAGACCCAGTACTTC. This rearrangement joins TRBV6-5 to TRBJ2-5; TRBD1 agrees at 7 bases. Germline V gives CDR1 MNHEY, CDR2 SVGAGI. The CDR3 runs 14 residues. After removal of 0 bases from V and 4 bases from J, the junction contained 2 bases not matched to a gene.

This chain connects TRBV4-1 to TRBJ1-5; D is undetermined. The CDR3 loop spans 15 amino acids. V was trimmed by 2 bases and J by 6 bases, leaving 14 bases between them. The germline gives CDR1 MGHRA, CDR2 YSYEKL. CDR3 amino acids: CASSQSLGLGQPQHF. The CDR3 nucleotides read TGCGCCAGCAGCCAATCGCTCGGACTGGGTCAGCCCCAGCATTTT.

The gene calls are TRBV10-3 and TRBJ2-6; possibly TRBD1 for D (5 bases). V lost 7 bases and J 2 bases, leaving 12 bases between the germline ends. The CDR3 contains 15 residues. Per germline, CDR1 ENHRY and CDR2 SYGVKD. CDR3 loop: CAITKDKAGANVLTF. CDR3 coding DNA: TGTGCCATCACCAAGGACAAGGCTGGGGCCAACGTCCTGACTTTC.

CDR3: CASSASGGWGYTF. The CDR3 DNA sequence: TGTGCCAGCAGCGCATCGGGGGGATGGGGCTACACCTTC. The chain uses TRBV21-1 and TRBJ1-2. TRBV21-1 is given as a pseudogene. This CDR3 spans 13 amino acids.

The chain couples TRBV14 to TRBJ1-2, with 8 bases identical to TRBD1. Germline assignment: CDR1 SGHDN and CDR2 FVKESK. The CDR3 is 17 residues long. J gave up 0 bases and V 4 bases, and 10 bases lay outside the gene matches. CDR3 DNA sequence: TGTGCCAGCAGCCCCACAGGGGCCAGGGGGCCTAACTATGGCTACACCTTC. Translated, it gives CASSPTGARGPNYGYTF. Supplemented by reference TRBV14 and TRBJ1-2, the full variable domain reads EAGVTQFPSHSVIEKGQTVTLRCDPISGHDNLYWYRRVMGKEIKFLLHFVKESKQDESGMPNNRFLAERTGGTYSTLKVQPAELEDSGVYFCASSPTGARGPNYGYTFGSGTRLTVV.

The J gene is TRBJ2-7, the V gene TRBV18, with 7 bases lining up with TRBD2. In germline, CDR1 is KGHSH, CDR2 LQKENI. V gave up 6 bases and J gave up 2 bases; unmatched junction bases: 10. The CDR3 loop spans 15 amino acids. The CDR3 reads CASSLGGRGTYEQYF. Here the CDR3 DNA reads TGTGCCAGCTCCTTGGGAGGGCGAGGCACCTACGAGCAGTACTTC.

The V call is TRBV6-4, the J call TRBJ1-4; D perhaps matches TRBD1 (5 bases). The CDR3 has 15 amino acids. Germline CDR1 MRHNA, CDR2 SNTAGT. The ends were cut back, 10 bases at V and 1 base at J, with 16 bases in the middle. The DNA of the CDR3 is TGTGCCACCAGACGCGACCAGGGAACTAATGAAAAACTGTTTTTT. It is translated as CATRRDQGTNEKLFF.

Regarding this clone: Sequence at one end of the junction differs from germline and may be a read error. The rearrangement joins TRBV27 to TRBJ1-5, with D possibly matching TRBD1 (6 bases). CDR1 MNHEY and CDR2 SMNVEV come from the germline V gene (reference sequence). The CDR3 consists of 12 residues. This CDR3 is CASSLYGGRRYF. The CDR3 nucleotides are TGTGCCAGCAGTTTATACGGGGGGCGTCGGTATTTT.